Sequencing of this T cell receptor beta chain was carried out in a study of cytomegalovirus exposure and HLA in healthy donors. Primers for the PCR totalled 60 Vbeta and 13 Jbeta. The method was immunoSEQ multiplex PCR; TCRdb's version includes in-frame clones alone and lacks a portion of them. Of 150,000 to 200,000 clones listed, 75% to 85% are singletons. CDR3 length: 17 residues. Trimming removed 10 bases at V and 1 base at J, with 25 bases between. Germline CDR1 is MRHNA and CDR2 is SNTAGT. The receptor was derived from a male donor in good health and CMV-seropositive. The rearrangement links TRBV6-4 to TRBJ1-2; a weak D match, TRBD1 (6 bases). Material for sequencing was PBMCs. This CDR3 is CATSFDPGAGGNYGYTF. CDR3 DNA: TGTGCCACCTCCTTCGACCCAGGGGCGGGAGGTAACTATGGCTACACCTTC.